These 25 T cell receptor beta chains were all obtained from the same sample, sequenced in a study of metastatic and nonmetastatic thyroid tumors (TCRdb year 2020). Libraries were built with PCR. Instrument used: Illumina HiSeq 4000. TCRdb itself trimmed the public reads at Q25 with fastp, ran MiXCR and retained productive beta chains. In all, the sample holds about 16,000 clones, and around 36% of those were seen once. Together, the top ten hold 7.3% of the sample. None of the patients had been given any treatment before thyroid surgery. The sample taken for sequencing was tumor tissue. The receptors originated from a female donor with papillary thyroid cancer or a benign thyroid nodule (not recorded which). Some clones in this sample may be carry-over from other donors' samples.

This clone showed up many times. This chain uses TRBV18 with TRBJ2-7; possibly TRBD1 for D (5 bases). V dropped 3 bases and J dropped 4 bases, with 10 bases sitting between them. The germline V gene has CDR1 KGHSH and CDR2 LQKENI. The CDR3 totals 13 residues. CDR3 DNA sequence: TGTGCCAGCTCACCCAGGGAAAAGTACGAGCAGTACTTC. Amino acids: CASSPREKYEQYF.

The chain uses TRBV27 and TRBJ1-1, with 7 bases fitting TRBD1. Trimming cost V 6 bases and J 7 bases; bases outside gene matches: 5. Germline CDR1 reads MNHEY; CDR2 reads SMNVEV (reference sequence). The CDR3 has 12 amino acids. The CDR3: CASRTGTVEAFF. The CDR3 DNA sequence: TGTGCCAGCAGAACCGGGACAGTTGAAGCTTTCTTT.

The rearrangement uses TRBV5-1 and TRBJ1-5; no definite D call. The germline V gene encodes CDR1 SGHRS and CDR2 YFSETQ. The length of the CDR3 is 16 residues. With 3 bases removed from V and 0 bases from J, the gap between germline ends came to 13 bases. The DNA of the CDR3 is TGCGCCAGCAGCTACGGGCACGGAGATAGCAATCAGCCCCAGCATTTT. This encodes CASSYGHGDSNQPQHF.

In its sample, this clone is medium-sized. This rearrangement joins TRBV14 to TRBJ1-1; possibly TRBD1 for D (5 bases). V shed 8 bases and J shed 1 base, with 11 bases lying between them. The length of the CDR3 is 13 residues. The germline V gene encodes CDR1 SGHDN and CDR2 FVKESK. CDR3 sequence reads: CASRERGNTEAFF. In DNA, the CDR3 is TGTGCCAGCCGCGAAAGGGGGAACACTGAAGCTTTCTTT.

This clone came up a few times. This chain connects TRBV24-1 to TRBJ2-7; a weak D match, TRBD1 (8 bases). The CDR3 sequence is 15 residues long. V was clipped by 5 bases and J by 6 bases, with 19 bases between them. In germline, CDR1 is KGHDR, CDR2 SFDVKD. CDR3 DNA sequence: TGTGCCACCAGTGGCGGACAGGGATGGGAGGGCGAGCAGTACTTC. Translated, it gives CATSGGQGWEGEQYF.

This clone has only a few counts. This chain joins TRBV11-2 and TRBJ2-1; D is ambiguous. The CDR3 has 15 amino acids. The V gene lost 0 bases and the J gene lost 3 bases, with 9 bases spanning the gap. CDR1 SGHAT and CDR2 FQNNGV come from the germline V gene. CDR3 coding DNA: TGTGCCAGCAGCTTAGATCTGGGGTTCTACAATGAGCAGTTCTTC. This sequence encodes CASSLDLGFYNEQFF.

This chain joins TRBV19 and TRBJ1-6; D not resolved. Trimming removed 9 bases from V and 7 bases from J, with 13 bases in between. Germline CDR1 LNHDA, CDR2 SQIVND (reference sequence). This CDR3 region has 13 residues. The CDR3 DNA follows: TGTGCCAGCGCTACCCAAGACAATTCACCCCTCCACTTT. It codes for CASATQDNSPLHF.

In its sample, this clone ranks as medium-sized (0.01 to 0.1%). The genes are TRBV5-1 and TRBJ2-7; D remains unclear. V shed 3 bases and J shed 6 bases, with 13 bases lying between them. From germline, CDR1 is SGHRS and CDR2 YFSETQ. The CDR3 has 13 residues. For the CDR3, the DNA is TGCGCCAGCAGCTCTCCCCCCGGCCGCGAGCAGTACTTC. This gives the protein CASSSPPGREQYF.

This clone was seen a few times. The chain combines TRBV6-1 with TRBJ2-7, with a tentative D call TRBD2 (5 bases). This CDR3 is built from 13 residues. The germline CDR1 and CDR2 sequences are MNHNS and SASEGT. V gave up 8 bases and J gave up 7 bases, with 18 bases separating them. The CDR3: CASLRGLGREQYF. The CDR3 nucleotides read TGTGCCAGCCTCCGAGGACTCGGTCGGGAGCAGTACTTC.

This clone occurred many times. This chain uses TRBV5-4 with TRBJ1-2, with D possibly matching TRBD1 (6 bases). Trimming shortened V by 0 bases and J by 6 bases, and 18 bases separated the two germline ends. Per germline, CDR1 SGHNT and CDR2 YYREEE (reference sequence). The CDR3 has 16 residues. The DNA for the CDR3 is TGTGCCAGCAGCTTGGAACAGGGTCGTGGTCTCAATGGCTACACCTTC. Its protein product is CASSLEQGRGLNGYTF.

By share, this clone counts as medium-sized (0.01 to 0.1%). This chain joins TRBV30 and TRBJ2-7; D may be TRBD1 or TRBD2 (5 bases each). Germline lookup yields CDR1 GTSNPN and CDR2 SVGIG (reference sequence). The length of the CDR3 is 14 residues. V lost 3 bases to trimming and J lost 4 bases, with 16 bases between them. CDR3 in amino acids: CAWSPGTSRYEQYF. The CDR3 nucleotides read TGTGCCTGGAGCCCCGGGACCAGCCGATACGAGCAGTACTTC.

Ten or more counts support this clone. This chain connects TRBV5-4 to TRBJ1-1, with D maybe TRBD1 (5 bases). In germline, CDR1 is SGHNT, CDR2 YYREEE (reference sequence). Trimming removed 6 bases from V and 4 bases from J, with 13 bases in between. This CDR3 has 13 residues. In DNA form, the CDR3 reads TGTGCCAGCAAAGCAGGGTTGAGCACTGAAGCTTTCTTT. The encoded protein is CASKAGLSTEAFF. The whole variable domain, filled in from reference TRBV5-4 and TRBJ1-1, reads ETGVTQSPTHLIKTRGQQVTLRCSSQSGHNTVSWYQQALGQGPQFIFQYYREEENGRGNFPPRFSGLQFPNYSSELNVNALELDDSALYLCASKAGLSTEAFFGQGTRLTVV.

V is TRBV20-1 and J is TRBJ2-7; unclear D gene. The CDR3 covers 12 residues. The V end was cut by 2 bases, the J end by 5 bases, with 10 bases between. Germline V gives CDR1 DFQATT, CDR2 SNEGSKA (reference sequence). The CDR3 loop reads CSARLQRDEQYF. The CDR3 DNA is TGCAGTGCTAGATTGCAGCGTGACGAGCAGTACTTC.

V gene TRBV20-1 combines with J gene TRBJ2-7, with TRBD2 matching over 8 bases. Germline CDR1 reads DFQATT; CDR2 reads SNEGSKA (reference sequence). The CDR3 sequence is 12 residues long. Written as DNA, the CDR3 is TGCAGCGGTTCCGGGGGGGCACTCGAGCAGTACTTC. Its protein product is CSGSGGALEQYF.

By share of the sample, this clone is medium-sized. This chain connects TRBV24-1 to TRBJ2-1; 8 bases agree with TRBD1. The CDR3 is made up of 15 amino acids. The germline gives CDR1 KGHDR, CDR2 SFDVKD. With 7 bases clipped from V and 4 bases from J, the junction kept 8 bases outside the gene matches. CDR3 bases: TGTGCCACCAGCATGACAGGGGCCCCATACAATGAGCAGTTCTTC. Encoded protein: CATSMTGAPYNEQFF.

In its sample, this clone was seen once. This sequence joins TRBV13 and TRBJ2-7; D might be TRBD1 or TRBD2, each matching 6 bases. The CDR3 has 13 residues. Germline V lookup: CDR1 PRHDT, CDR2 FYEKMQ (reference sequence). V was cut by 3 bases and J by 4 bases, with 10 bases left in between. CDR3 bases: TGTGCCAGCAGCTTGGGGGGCGGATACGAGCAGTACTTC. Encoded protein: CASSLGGGYEQYF.

By share, this clone counts as medium-sized. The chain uses TRBV6-1 and TRBJ1-4; D unresolved. Trimming took off 6 bases at V and 1 base at J, with 9 bases between the two ends. The CDR3 consists of 14 residues. The germline V gene has CDR1 MNHNS and CDR2 SASEGT. Written as DNA, the CDR3 is TGTGCCAGCAGGCCCGGCGGAACTAATGAAAAACTGTTTTTT. This codes for CASRPGGTNEKLFF.

The J gene is TRBJ2-5, the V gene TRBV18; D possibly corresponds to TRBD2 (5 bases). Between the trimmed V and J ends, which lost 3 bases and 0 bases, there was a span of 5 bases. In germline, CDR1 is KGHSH, CDR2 LQKENI. The CDR3 has 13 amino acids. The CDR3 DNA reads TGTGCCAGCTCACCTAGCGACCAAGAGACCCAGTACTTC. Translated, it gives CASSPSDQETQYF.

The V gene is TRBV30, the J gene TRBJ2-7; unclear D gene. This CDR3 has 15 amino acids. V was shortened by 5 bases and J by 5 bases, with 22 bases between the two germline ends. CDR1 and CDR2 from the germline V gene are GTSNPN and SVGIG (reference sequence). The CDR3 DNA sequence: TGTGCCTGGTCTCGGCATACCCGACTTGAGGACGAGCAGTACTTC. Protein sequence: CAWSRHTRLEDEQYF.

The chain links TRBV11-2 to TRBJ2-3; 11 nucleotides align to TRBD2. This CDR3 comprises 16 residues. The V segment lost 5 bases and the J segment 4 bases; nucleotides outside the gene matches: 8. Germline V CDR1 and CDR2: SGHAT, FQNNGV. The CDR3 DNA sequence: TGTGCCAGCAGCCGAATTAGCGGGGGGGCCTCAGATACGCAGTATTTT. This codes for CASSRISGGASDTQYF.

This chain connects TRBV5-1 to TRBJ2-2; maybe TRBD1 (6 bases). Deletions cut 4 bases from V and 1 base from J, with 11 bases between. Germline loops: CDR1 SGHRS, CDR2 YFSETQ. The length of the CDR3 is 15 residues. The CDR3 here is CASSLRQENTGELFF. For the CDR3, the DNA is TGCGCCAGCAGCCTAAGACAGGAGAACACCGGGGAGCTGTTTTTT.

This clone is termed medium-sized (0.01 to 0.1%). This chain connects TRBV28 to TRBJ1-2; 7 bases match TRBD1. The germline gives CDR1 MDHEN, CDR2 SYDVKM. The trim removed 2 bases at V and 2 bases at J, leaving 5 bases unmatched. This CDR3 is 15 amino acids long. CDR3 loop: CASSLQGGQNYGYTF. CDR3 bases: TGTGCCAGCAGTTTACAGGGGGGACAGAACTATGGCTACACCTTC.

V gene TRBV20-1 combines with J gene TRBJ1-3; 7 bases are a match to TRBD1. V was clipped by 2 bases and J by 0 bases; unmatched bases: 7. CDR1 is DFQATT and CDR2 is SNEGSKA in the germline V gene (reference sequence). The CDR3 is 16 amino acids. The CDR3 bases are TGCAGTGCTAGACCACAGGGGCTCAGCTCTGGAAACACCATATATTTT. Protein sequence: CSARPQGLSSGNTIYF.

The chain uses TRBV12-3 or TRBV12-4 and TRBJ2-4, with TRBD1 matching 7 bases. The CDR3 runs to 19 residues. V shed 2 bases and J 0 bases; nucleotides not matched to a gene: 13. The CDR3 loop reads CASSLQDRTGGIAKNIQYF. The DNA for the CDR3 is TGTGCCAGCAGTTTACAGGACAGGACTGGGGGTATAGCCAAAAACATTCAGTACTTC.

This clone came up many times. The chain employs TRBV4-1 and TRBJ2-7; no clear D gene. Germline V gene data show CDR1 as MGHRA and CDR2 as YSYEKL. CDR3 length equals 17 residues. V shed 1 base and J shed 0 bases, with 16 bases lying between them. The CDR3 nucleotides are TGCGCCAGCAGCCAAGGTCTTTGGGCTGTCAGCTCCTACGAGCAGTACTTC. Translation gives CASSQGLWAVSSYEQYF.